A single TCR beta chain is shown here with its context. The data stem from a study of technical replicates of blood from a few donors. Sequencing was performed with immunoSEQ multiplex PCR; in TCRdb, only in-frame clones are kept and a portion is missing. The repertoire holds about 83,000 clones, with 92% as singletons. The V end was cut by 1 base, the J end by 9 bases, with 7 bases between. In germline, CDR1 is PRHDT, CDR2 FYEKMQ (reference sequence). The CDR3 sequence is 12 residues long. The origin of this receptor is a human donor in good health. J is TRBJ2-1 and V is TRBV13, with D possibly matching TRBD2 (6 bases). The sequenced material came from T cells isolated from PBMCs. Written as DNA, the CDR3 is TGTGCCAGCAGCTTAGAAGCGGGTGAGCAGTTCTTC. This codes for CASSLEAGEQFF.